The entry that follows covers one T cell receptor beta chain sequence. The target antigen is unknown. The same CDR3 can be traced to other DNA sequences in this sample. Sequencing used immunoSEQ multiplex PCR; TCRdb keeps in-frame clones, though not all of them. The table has about 480,000 clones, 75% to 85% seen once. This sample stems from a study of shared clonotypes between healthy human individuals. Regarding the study as a whole: The diversity represented, both genetic and in exposure history, was limited by few donors.

The germline V and J ends were trimmed by 2 bases and 2 bases, with 8 bases remaining between them. The CDR3 loop spans 14 amino acids. The germline CDR1 and CDR2 sequences are ENHRY and SYGVKD. Researchers drew on roughly 89 million PBMCs for genomic DNA from unsorted samples. The receptor was derived from a middle-aged woman in good health. Some clones in this sample may be carry-over from other donors' samples. The sequencing sample was made of PBMCs. This chain connects TRBV10-3 to TRBJ2-3; D is ambiguous. CDR3 bases: TGTGCCATCAGTGAGGATCCAAACACAGATACGCAGTATTTT. Translation: CAISEDPNTDTQYF.